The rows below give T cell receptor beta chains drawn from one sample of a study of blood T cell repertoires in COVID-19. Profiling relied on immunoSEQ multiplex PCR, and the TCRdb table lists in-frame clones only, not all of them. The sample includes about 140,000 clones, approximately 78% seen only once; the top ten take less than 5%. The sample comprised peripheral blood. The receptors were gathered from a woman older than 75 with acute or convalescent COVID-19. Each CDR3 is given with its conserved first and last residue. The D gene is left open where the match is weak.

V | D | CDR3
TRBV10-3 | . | CATAGERQETQYF
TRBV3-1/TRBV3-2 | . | CASSLGEDTQYF
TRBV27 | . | CASSFAGNTEAFF
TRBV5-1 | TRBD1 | CASSSRTGGETQYF
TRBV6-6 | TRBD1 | CASRGQGYGYTF
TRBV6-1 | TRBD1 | CASSEMAQGGFGNTIYF
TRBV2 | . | CASRTGSHSYEQYF
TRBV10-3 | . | CAISEWRGEQFF
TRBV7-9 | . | CASSFFNSAYNEQFF
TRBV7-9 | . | CASSFTGGRGPTEAFF
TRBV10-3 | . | CAISEGQRQYF
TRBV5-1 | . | CASSLARPYPGGANVLTF
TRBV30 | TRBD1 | CAWSVVDRVGYGYTF
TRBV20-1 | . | CSASGTGYSETQYF
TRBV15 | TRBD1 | CATTIDREGYGYTF
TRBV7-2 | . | CASSPGQGNYGYTF
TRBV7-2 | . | CASSSVGGTNTGELFF
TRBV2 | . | CASNGDGNEQFF
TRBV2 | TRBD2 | CASRRGLAGGPSHLAKNIQYF
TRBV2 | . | CASSGDWMLLSSYNSPLHF
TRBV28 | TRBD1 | CASSFGDRPNSPLHF
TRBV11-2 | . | CASSHRDTGNTEAFF
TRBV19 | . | CASRTTGETQYF
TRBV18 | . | CASSQMSDYGYTF
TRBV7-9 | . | CASSLSRQPQHF
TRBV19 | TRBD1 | CATSRGRRQPQHF
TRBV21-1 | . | CASSARWTGTNEKLFF
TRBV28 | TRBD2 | CASSPSGGSYEQYF
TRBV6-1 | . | CASSEDRRVSGNTIYF
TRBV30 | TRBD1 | CAWFDRGSNQPQHF
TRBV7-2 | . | CASSPVHAAYEQYF
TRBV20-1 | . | CSASYRLNTEAFF
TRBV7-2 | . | CASSLGGGGNGYTF
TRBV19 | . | CASSRQGISGNTIYF
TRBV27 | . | CASSSFPLTSTGELFF
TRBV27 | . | CASSLHRDSYEQYF
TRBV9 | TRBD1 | CASSVRQGGLGPEAFF
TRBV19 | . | CASSMFFRVYNEQFF
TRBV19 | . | CASSPTGANVLTF
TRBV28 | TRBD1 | CASTTGANQPQHF
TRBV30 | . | CAWIGAGGRGNTEAFF
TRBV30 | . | CAWSVEFGASYNSPLHF
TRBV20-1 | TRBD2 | CSASYGGGDFNEQFF
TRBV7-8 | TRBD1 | CASSLQGARLDTQYF
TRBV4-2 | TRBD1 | CASSRGTGGMNTEAFF
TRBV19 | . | CASSISPSSYNEQFF
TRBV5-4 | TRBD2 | CASSFGTSGINEQFF
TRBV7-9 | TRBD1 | CASSSRQGARYTF
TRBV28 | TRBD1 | CASIRTGSGNTIYF
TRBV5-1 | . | CASSFGETQYF